One sample yielded the 29 T cell receptor beta chains listed below, sequenced in a study of CD8 T cells in ankylosing spondylitis. TCRdb analysed the 5' RACE reads with MiXCR anew, one entry per CDR3 protein. The repertoire includes a few hundred thousand distinct CDR3 sequences, 15% to 20% of them detected once, and 7.8% sits in the top ten. Input material: blood, either unsorted or a sorted T cell fraction (not recorded which). The receptor set was obtained from a male donor with ankylosing spondylitis or in good health (not recorded which).

The J gene is TRBJ2-5, the V gene TRBV20-1; D is perhaps TRBD1 (6 bases). This CDR3 has 14 residues. Looked up from germline, CDR1 is DFQATT and CDR2 is SNEGSKA (reference sequence). Trimming pared 3 bases from V and 4 bases from J, leaving 15 bases between. CDR3: CSARTGGQRETQYF. CDR3 nucleotides: TGCAGTGCTAGGACCGGTGGACAGCGAGAGACCCAGTACTTC.

This clonotype was counted between two and nine times. The J gene is TRBJ2-2, the V gene TRBV10-3; 7 bases agree with TRBD1. Germline loops: CDR1 ENHRY, CDR2 SYGVKD. Germline trimming cut 4 bases from V and 5 bases from J; bases unmatched to any gene: 1. CDR3 length equals 13 residues. The CDR3 DNA follows: TGTGCCATCAGTGCGACAGGGACCGGGGAGCTGTTTTTT. It translates to CAISATGTGELFF.

The chain recombines TRBV12-3 or TRBV12-4 with TRBJ1-3; possible D gene TRBD1, 6 bases. V lost 3 bases to trimming and J lost 8 bases, with 20 bases between them. The length of the CDR3 is 16 residues. CDR3 in amino acids: CASSLRGLRLSHTIYF. CDR3 sequence (DNA): TGTGCCAGCAGTTTGCGGGGGCTACGACTGTCTCACACCATATATTTT.

The DNA of the CDR3 is TGTGCCAGCAGTCTTCAGGGGAAATTTGAGACCCAGTACTTC. Translation: CASSLQGKFETQYF. The J gene is TRBJ2-5, the V gene TRBV12-3 or TRBV12-4, with D tentatively TRBD1 (6 bases). Trimming took 5 bases from V and 5 from J, leaving 15 bases between them. The CDR3 consists of 14 residues.

This clonotype was counted between two and nine times. The chain is built from TRBV28 and TRBJ1-6; TRBD1 might be the D (6 bases). The CDR3 is 17 amino acids. V was shortened by 5 bases and J by 6 bases, with 20 bases between the two germline ends. Germline-derived CDR1 and CDR2 are MDHEN and SYDVKM. As DNA, the CDR3 is TGTGCCAGCAGTCCGGCGACCCAGGGGCAGGGTAATTCACCCCTCCACTTT. Residues: CASSPATQGQGNSPLHF.

In this sample, this clonotype turned up a few times. This chain connects TRBV3-1 to TRBJ1-1, with D uncertain. The V end lost 1 base, the J end lost 5 bases, and 8 bases lay between the germline ends. Looked up from germline, CDR1 is LGHDT and CDR2 is YNNKEL (reference sequence). The length of the CDR3 is 13 residues. The chain's CDR3 is CASSQGGKTEAFF. In DNA, the CDR3 is TGTGCCAGCAGCCAAGGAGGGAAGACTGAAGCTTTCTTT. Full variable domain (rest looked up from reference TRBV3-1 and TRBJ1-1): DTAVSQTPKYLVTQMGNDKSIKCEQNLGHDTMYWYKQDSKKFLKIMFSYNNKELIINETVPNRFSPKSPDKAHLNLHINSLELGDSAVYFCASSQGGKTEAFFGQGTRLTVV.

The rearrangement links TRBV5-1 to TRBJ2-3; no clear D. Trimming cost V 0 bases and J 9 bases, with 11 bases left between them. The CDR3 has 13 residues. Germline V gene lookup returns CDR1 SGHRS and CDR2 YFSETQ. CDR3 sequence reads: CASSLAPDRTQYF. The CDR3 bases are TGCGCCAGCAGCTTGGCCCCAGACCGGACGCAGTATTTT.

The J gene is TRBJ2-1, the V gene TRBV9, with D perhaps being TRBD1 or TRBD2 (5 bases each). Germline assignment: CDR1 SGDLS and CDR2 YYNGEE. The length of the CDR3 is 15 residues. V shed 7 bases and J shed 2 bases, with 16 bases lying between them. CDR3 DNA: TGTGCCAGCCAAAAAGGGGACGGTGCCTACAATGAGCAGTTCTTC. It encodes CASQKGDGAYNEQFF.

This chain links TRBV6-1 with TRBJ1-1; 7 bases are a match to TRBD1. V lost 1 base, J lost 7 bases, and 12 bases stayed unmatched. The CDR3 has 16 residues. CDR1 is MNHNS, CDR2 SASEGT, per germline. The CDR3 region has the DNA TGTGCCAGCAGTGAAGGGGCAGGGGGAGCTAAAGATGAAGCTTTCTTT. It translates to CASSEGAGGAKDEAFF.

The chain recombines TRBV18 with TRBJ1-3; maybe TRBD1 (5 bases). The CDR3 consists of 16 residues. V was shortened by 4 bases and J by 1 base, with 14 bases between the two germline ends. Germline V gene sequence: CDR1 KGHSH, CDR2 LQKENI. The CDR3 region is CASSLGAAVSGNTIYF. In nucleotides, the CDR3 is TGTGCCAGCTCACTTGGGGCCGCAGTATCTGGAAACACCATATATTTT.

This clonotype was seen ten or more times. This rearrangement joins TRBV5-1 to TRBJ1-2, with 7 bases identical to TRBD1. This CDR3 contains 14 residues. The germline V gene has CDR1 SGHRS and CDR2 YFSETQ. Trimming at V came to 0 bases and at J to 3 bases, leaving 2 bases not matched to a gene. CDR3 region: CASSLGDRYYGYTF. CDR3 nucleotides: TGCGCCAGCAGCTTGGGGGACAGATACTATGGCTACACCTTC.

The chain couples TRBV7-6 to TRBJ2-3, with 7 bases identical to TRBD2. J gave up 0 bases and V 5 bases, and 8 bases lay outside the gene matches. The CDR3 is 16 residues long. Per germline, CDR1 SGHVS and CDR2 FNYEAQ. CDR3 bases: TGTGCCAGCAGCCTCGCCCATAGCGGGAGCACAGATACGCAGTATTTT. Its translation is CASSLAHSGSTDTQYF.

This clonotype was counted a few times. V is TRBV12-3 or TRBV12-4 and J is TRBJ2-2; 9 bases are shared with TRBD1. The CDR3 contains 15 residues. After removal of 6 bases from V and 3 bases from J, the junction contained 5 bases not matched to a gene. This CDR3 is CASRGGTGHTGELFF. CDR3 sequence (DNA): TGTGCCAGCAGGGGGGGGACAGGGCACACCGGGGAGCTGTTTTTT.

A few counts support this clonotype. The chain recombines TRBV18 with TRBJ1-2; D gene unclear. Germline-derived CDR1 and CDR2 are KGHSH and LQKENI. The CDR3 spans 15 residues. Trimming cost V 3 bases and J 1 base, with 12 bases left between them. CDR3 residues: CASSPGRFDNYGYTF. The CDR3 coding sequence is TGTGCCAGCTCACCTGGGAGATTCGATAACTATGGCTACACCTTC. Full variable domain (outside the CDR3, taken from reference TRBV18 and TRBJ1-2): NAGVMQNPRHLVRRRGQEARLRCSPMKGHSHVYWYRQLPEEGLKFMVYLQKENIIDESGMPKERFSAEFPKEGPSILRIQQVVRGDSAAYFCASSPGRFDNYGYTFGSGTRLTVV.

The chain couples TRBV5-1 to TRBJ2-3, with D hard to call. Trimming left V 4 bases short and J 0 bases short, with 15 bases between. The CDR3 covers 16 residues. Germline V CDR1 and CDR2: SGHRS, YFSETQ. The CDR3 coding sequence is TGCGCCAGCAGCCGTGCCGGGTTACCTAGCACAGATACGCAGTATTTT. Its translation is CASSRAGLPSTDTQYF.

The chain carries TRBV20-1 and TRBJ1-1; D is unresolved. This CDR3 comprises 13 residues. The V and J ends lost 5 bases and 5 bases respectively, with 15 bases between them. CDR1 DFQATT and CDR2 SNEGSKA come from the germline V gene (reference sequence). CDR3 sequence: CSAAPRWMTEAFF. The DNA of the CDR3 is TGCAGTGCTGCCCCTAGATGGATGACTGAAGCTTTCTTT.

This clonotype appeared many times. The CDR3 here is CSARLGTTDGYTF. In DNA form, the CDR3 reads TGCAGTGCTAGATTAGGGACGACCGACGGCTACACCTTC. The chain uses TRBV20-1 and TRBJ1-2; maybe TRBD1 (5 bases). Trimming took 2 bases from V and 8 from J, leaving 15 bases between them. Germline lookup yields CDR1 DFQATT and CDR2 SNEGSKA (reference sequence). This CDR3 is built from 13 residues.

CDR3 DNA sequence: TGTGCCAGCAGTTTTGCAGGGGTACCAAGCAATCAGCCCCAGCATTTT. Translating it yields CASSFAGVPSNQPQHF. This sequence joins TRBV28 and TRBJ1-5; the D gene is possibly TRBD1 (6 bases). Looked up from germline, CDR1 is MDHEN and CDR2 is SYDVKM. The germline V and J ends were trimmed by 3 bases and 1 base, with 13 bases remaining between them. The CDR3 spans 16 residues.

The CDR3: CASSLNSGGGWTGDEQFF. The CDR3 DNA reads as TGTGCCAGCAGCCTGAACTCAGGGGGGGGGTGGACGGGCGATGAGCAGTTCTTC. The rearrangement joins TRBV3-1 to TRBJ2-1, with D perhaps assigned TRBD1 or TRBD2 (7 bases each). From germline, CDR1 is LGHDT and CDR2 YNNKEL (reference sequence). This CDR3 has 18 amino acids. Trimming cost V 4 bases and J 8 bases, with 27 bases left between them.

V usage is TRBV2 and J usage is TRBJ2-4; D may be TRBD2 (5 bases). V shed 5 bases and J shed 0 bases, with 17 bases lying between them. The CDR3 runs 17 residues. The germline gives CDR1 SNHLY, CDR2 FYNNEI. The CDR3 DNA reads as TGTGCCAGCAGTCCTCAGGTGGCGGGTGTAGCCAAAAACATTCAGTACTTC. This sequence encodes CASSPQVAGVAKNIQYF.

The chain joins TRBV2 to TRBJ2-2; D is uncertain. Trimming removed 5 bases from V and 6 bases from J, with 7 bases in between. The CDR3 sequence is 12 residues long. Germline V CDR1 and CDR2: SNHLY, FYNNEI. The DNA for the CDR3 is TGTGCCAGCAGTTCAGCGCCCGGGGAGCTGTTTTTT. This translates into CASSSAPGELFF.

This clonotype has just a few counts. This chain joins TRBV12-3 or TRBV12-4 and TRBJ2-2; no clear D gene. The CDR3 sequence is 14 residues long. Trimming took 3 bases from V and 1 from J, leaving 6 bases between them. CDR3 region: CASSFYENTGELFF. In DNA, the CDR3 is TGTGCCAGCAGTTTTTACGAGAACACCGGGGAGCTGTTTTTT.

This clonotype showed up many times. The rearrangement uses TRBV5-5 and TRBJ2-2, with a weak D call TRBD2 (5 bases). This CDR3 has 14 residues. Germline CDR1 and CDR2: SGHKS and YYEKEE (reference sequence). Between the trimmed V and J ends, which lost 0 bases and 4 bases, there was a span of 7 bases. CDR3 DNA sequence: TGTGCCAGCAGCTTGGTCGCGGGCACCGGGGAGCTGTTTTTT. It translates to CASSLVAGTGELFF.

In its sample, this clonotype was seen a few times. The chain links TRBV24-1 to TRBJ2-5; TRBD1 matches at 12 bases. The CDR3 totals 17 residues. V was clipped by 3 bases and J by 5 bases; unmatched bases: 9. Looked up from germline, CDR1 is KGHDR and CDR2 is SFDVKD. In DNA, the CDR3 is TGTGCCACCAGTGATCCTCCGGGACAGGGGGCCAGGGAGACCCAGTACTTC. Translation gives CATSDPPGQGARETQYF.

The rearrangement links TRBV10-3 to TRBJ2-3, with a weak D call TRBD1 (5 bases). CDR1 and CDR2 (germline): ENHRY, SYGVKD. Between the trimmed V and J ends, which lost 2 bases and 2 bases, there was a span of 11 bases. The CDR3 runs 15 residues. The CDR3 DNA follows: TGTGCCATCAGTGAGCAGACAGTCCCCACAGATACGCAGTATTTT. Its protein is CAISEQTVPTDTQYF.

This clonotype was detected a few times. This chain links TRBV28 with TRBJ1-5, with D possibly TRBD1 on 5 matching bases. CDR3 length equals 15 residues. V was cut by 4 bases and J by 3 bases, with 13 bases left in between. The germline gives CDR1 MDHEN, CDR2 SYDVKM. In nucleotides, the CDR3 is TGTGCCAGCAGTTACACAGGTCCAGACAATCAGCCCCAGCATTTT. Protein product: CASSYTGPDNQPQHF.

This clonotype was counted a few times. This rearrangement joins TRBV12-3 or TRBV12-4 to TRBJ1-2; TRBD1 aligns across 8 bases. Trimming removed 4 bases from V and 9 bases from J; junction bases left unmatched: 7. The CDR3 is 13 residues long. CDR3: CASSSSGQGRYTF. CDR3 in DNA: TGTGCCAGCAGTTCCTCTGGACAGGGCCGCTACACCTTC.

In its sample, this clonotype was seen a few times. The chain combines TRBV11-2 with TRBJ1-2, with 7 bases that match TRBD1. J lost 5 bases, V lost 1 base, and 4 bases had no gene match. This CDR3 is built from 14 residues. Germline CDR1 SGHAT, CDR2 FQNNGV. The DNA of the CDR3 is TGTGCCAGCAGCTTAGTCGGGACAGTGTATGGCTACACCTTC. Translated: CASSLVGTVYGYTF.

The chain employs TRBV19 and TRBJ2-1; TRBD1 is a possible D gene (6 bases). V was cut by 7 bases and J by 6 bases, with 19 bases left in between. This CDR3 is 15 amino acids long. Germline-derived CDR1 and CDR2 are LNHDA and SQIVND (reference sequence). The CDR3 here is CASTPTGLPLNEQFF. CDR3 sequence (DNA): TGTGCCAGTACCCCGACAGGTTTGCCCCTCAATGAGCAGTTCTTC.